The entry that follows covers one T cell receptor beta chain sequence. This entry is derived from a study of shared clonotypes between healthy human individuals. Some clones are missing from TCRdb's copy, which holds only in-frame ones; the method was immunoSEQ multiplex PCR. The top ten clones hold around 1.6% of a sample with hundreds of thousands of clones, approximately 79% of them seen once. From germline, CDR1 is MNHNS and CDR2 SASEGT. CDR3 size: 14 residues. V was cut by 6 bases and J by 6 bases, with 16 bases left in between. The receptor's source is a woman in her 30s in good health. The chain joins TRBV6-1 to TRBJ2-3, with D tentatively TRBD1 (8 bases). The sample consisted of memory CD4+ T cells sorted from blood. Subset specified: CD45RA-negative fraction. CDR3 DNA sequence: TGTGCCAGCAGGCCCGGACAGGGAGGGGATACGCAGTATTTT. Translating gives CASRPGQGGDTQYF.